This T cell receptor beta chain was identified during a study of cytomegalovirus exposure and HLA in healthy donors. Study results and limitations: A prior analysis recorded that most TCR beta V segments were productive about 87% or about 30% of the time.

Trimming pared 5 bases from V and 0 bases from J, leaving 14 bases between. The CDR3 consists of 16 residues. The V gene's germline CDR1 is SGHVS and CDR2 FNYEAQ. The PCR had 60 Vbeta and 13 Jbeta primers. The data were produced by immunoSEQ multiplex PCR, yet TCRdb's version contains in-frame clones alone and is incomplete. This table has about 160,000 clones, more than 65% appearing once. Turning to this clone: The antigen remains unidentified.

The study sampled nominally healthy donors, though unrecorded immune exposures were likely. This clonotype originated in a man in his fifties or sixties in good health and CMV-seropositive. The genes are TRBV7-6 and TRBJ2-4; D is perhaps TRBD2 (6 bases). Sequencing was performed on PBMCs. CDR3 in amino acids: CASSPGTRLAKNIQYF. The CDR3 DNA reads TGTGCCAGCAGCCCAGGGACTCGCCTAGCCAAAAACATTCAGTACTTC.